Presented here are 12 T cell receptor beta chains from one specimen sequenced in a study of T cell responses to AZD1222 COVID-19 vaccine (dated by TCRdb to the early 2020s). The library relied on the immunoSEQ multiplex PCR assay. What TCRdb holds here is the immuneACCESS table cut down to in-frame rearrangements. Part of the clones is not present; checked against another copy, under half of the missing clones reflect an unresolved V gene, and the others are unexplained. The sample has over 100,000 clones on record, 88% of them singletons. The ten largest clones capture 2.4% of the sample. The intended sense of this specimen's time point label: baseline before first vaccination. The specimen comprised peripheral blood, sampled on day 0 of AZD1222 vaccination. Receptors originate from an adult in good health.

The V gene is TRBV10-3, the J gene TRBJ2-3; 8 bases are shared with TRBD2. Germline trimming cut 6 bases from V and 1 base from J; bases unmatched to any gene: 6. CDR3 size: 15 residues. In germline, CDR1 is ENHRY, CDR2 SYGVKD. The CDR3 sequence: CAIRSPGLGTDTQYF. CDR3 DNA: TGTGCCATCAGATCCCCGGGACTAGGCACAGATACGCAGTATTTT.

This sequence joins TRBV20-1 and TRBJ2-5; D gene ambiguous. The CDR3 has 11 amino acids. Per germline, CDR1 DFQATT and CDR2 SNEGSKA (reference sequence). V lost 6 bases and J 1 base, leaving 6 bases between the germline ends. As DNA, the CDR3 is TGCAGTGCCCTGACCCAAGAGACCCAGTACTTC. Translation gives CSALTQETQYF.

This clone was recorded only once. The chain combines TRBV19 with TRBJ1-5, with a weak D call TRBD1 (6 bases). This CDR3 region has 15 residues. Trimming cost V 0 bases and J 4 bases, with 10 bases left between them. Germline V gives CDR1 LNHDA, CDR2 SQIVND (reference sequence). The CDR3 reads CASSIERQANQPQHF. CDR3 sequence (DNA): TGTGCCAGTAGTATAGAGAGACAGGCAAATCAGCCCCAGCATTTT.

This clone was detected only once. Here the CDR3 DNA reads TGTGCCAGCAGCCACCCGGGACAGGGGTCCTACGAGCAGTACTTC. Encoded protein: CASSHPGQGSYEQYF. The chain employs TRBV3-1 (or the pseudogene TRBV3-2) and TRBJ2-7, with 10 bases identical to TRBD1. Germline V CDR1 and CDR2: LGHDT, YNNKEL (reference sequence). There are 15 residues in the CDR3. With V trimmed by 3 bases and J by 1 base, 3 bases remained unmatched.

The chain's CDR3 is CASSRGQGMSTEAFF. The DNA of the CDR3 is TGCGCCAGCAGCCGGGGACAGGGAATGAGCACTGAAGCTTTCTTT. The chain recombines TRBV5-1 with TRBJ1-1; 9 nucleotides line up with TRBD1. Trimming took 4 bases from V and 4 from J; bases not matched to a gene: 8. CDR3 length equals 15 residues. Looked up from germline, CDR1 is SGHRS and CDR2 is YFSETQ.

This clone has a handful of counts. The chain joins TRBV28 to TRBJ1-2; 7 bases map to TRBD1. This CDR3 comprises 15 residues. CDR1 is MDHEN, CDR2 SYDVKM, per germline. With V trimmed by 6 bases and J by 2 bases, 9 bases remained unmatched. The CDR3 sequence is CASSPYGTANYGYTF. The CDR3 nucleotides read TGTGCCAGCAGCCCCTACGGGACAGCGAACTATGGCTACACCTTC.

This sequence joins TRBV9 and TRBJ2-1; D remains ambiguous. Trimming stripped 4 bases from V and 3 bases from J, with 8 bases between. CDR1 SGDLS and CDR2 YYNGEE come from the germline V gene. CDR3 length equals 13 residues. Written as DNA, the CDR3 is TGTGCCAGCAGCCGGGCGCTCTACAATGAGCAGTTCTTC. Its protein is CASSRALYNEQFF.

The gene calls are TRBV5-1 and TRBJ2-1, with 7 bases that match TRBD1. CDR3 length: 14 amino acids. The V and J ends lost 3 bases and 6 bases, in that order; junction bases with no gene match: 6. Germline CDR1 reads SGHRS; CDR2 reads YFSETQ. The CDR3 region is CASSSDRPTNEQFF. In nucleotides, the CDR3 is TGCGCCAGCAGCTCGGACAGGCCGACCAATGAGCAGTTCTTC.

This clone was counted once. This chain joins TRBV10-2 and TRBJ1-2; 9 nucleotides match TRBD1. Germline CDR1 and CDR2: WSHSY and SAAADI. The CDR3 sequence is 15 residues long. Trimming took 6 bases from V and 1 from J; bases not matched to a gene: 6. The CDR3: CASRGTGTLNYGYTF. In DNA, the CDR3 is TGCGCCAGCAGGGGGACAGGGACACTTAACTATGGCTACACCTTC.

The CDR3 DNA follows: TGTGCCATCAGTGAATACGGGACTAGCGGGAGGGCCGGTGGCTACAATGAGCAGTTCTTC. Translation: CAISEYGTSGRAGGYNEQFF. This chain joins TRBV10-3 and TRBJ2-1, with TRBD2 matching 16 bases. The CDR3 length is 20 residues. The V gene's germline CDR1 is ENHRY and CDR2 SYGVKD. The V gene end was trimmed by 3 bases and the J gene end by 3 bases; junction bases not matched to a gene: 11.

This chain joins TRBV9 and TRBJ2-2, with D unclear. In germline, CDR1 is SGDLS, CDR2 YYNGEE. The CDR3 loop spans 14 amino acids. The germline V and J ends were trimmed by 2 bases and 5 bases, with 10 bases remaining between them. Here the CDR3 reads CASSVSAETGELFF. For the CDR3, the DNA is TGTGCCAGCAGCGTTTCCGCTGAAACCGGGGAGCTGTTTTTT.

With regard to this clone: This CDR3 is also generated by other DNA sequences in the sample. The CDR3 spells CASSPTGTGGNTIYF. In DNA, the CDR3 is TGTGCCAGCAGCCCCACCGGGACAGGGGGAAACACCATATATTTT. The chain has TRBV28 and TRBJ1-3; 9 positions agree with TRBD1. Germline assignment: CDR1 MDHEN and CDR2 SYDVKM. After removal of 6 bases from V and 4 bases from J, the junction contained 7 bases not matched to a gene. The length of the CDR3 is 15 residues.